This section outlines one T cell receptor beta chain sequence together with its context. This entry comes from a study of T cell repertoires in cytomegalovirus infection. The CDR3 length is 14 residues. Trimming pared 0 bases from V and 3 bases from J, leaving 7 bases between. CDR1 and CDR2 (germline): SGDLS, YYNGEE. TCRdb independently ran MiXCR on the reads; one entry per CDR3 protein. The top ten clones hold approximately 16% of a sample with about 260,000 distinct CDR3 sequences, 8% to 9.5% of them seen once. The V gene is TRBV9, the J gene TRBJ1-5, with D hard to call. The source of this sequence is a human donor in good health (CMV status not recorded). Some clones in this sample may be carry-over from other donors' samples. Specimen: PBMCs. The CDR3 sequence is CASSVGHNNQPQHF. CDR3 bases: TGTGCCAGCAGCGTAGGGCACAACAATCAGCCCCAGCATTTT. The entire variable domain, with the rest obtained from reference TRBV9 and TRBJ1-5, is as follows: DSGVTQTPKHLITATGQRVTLRCSPRSGDLSVYWYQQSLDQGLQFLIQYYNGEERAKGNILERFSAQQFPDLHSELNLSSLELGDSALYFCASSVGHNNQPQHFGDGTRLSIL.